This T cell receptor (beta chain) was found in a study of T cell repertoires in cytomegalovirus infection. CDR1 and CDR2 (germline): MNHNS, SASEGT. V shed 6 bases and J 1 base; nucleotides not matched to a gene: 6. The CDR3 runs to 14 residues. TCRdb recomputed calls from the reads with MiXCR, one row per CDR3 protein. This table holds around 530,000 distinct CDR3 sequences, approximately 25% found once. Many counts were recorded for this clonotype. Its antigen is not identified. Study-wide results and limits: The response measured ex vivo was dominated by TCR beta clonotypes (HLA-C-restricted and CMV-specific). The cumulative frequency of public TCR beta families identified carriers of CMV plus the relevant HLA.

The V gene is TRBV6-1, the J gene TRBJ2-7; 7 bases are a match to TRBD1. Sequencing was done on a sample of PBMCs. The receptor's source is a human donor in good health (CMV status not recorded). Some clones in this sample may be carry-over from other donors' samples. The CDR3 coding sequence is TGTGCCAGCAGCGCCGACAGGGAGTCCTACGAGCAGTACGTC. This codes for CASSADRESYEQYV.